This TCR beta chain was sequenced in a study of T cells expressing NK-cell markers. Overall study: Sorted CD3+CD56+NKG2C+, CD3+CD56+NKG2C- and CD3+CD56-NKG2C+ T cells supplied TCR beta repertoires.

The V gene's germline CDR1 is SGHKS and CDR2 YYEKEE (reference sequence). The CDR3 runs to 17 residues. Study-level findings and limits: About six donors carried dominant NKG2C+ clonotypes that made up roughly 1.0-7.5% of their CD8+ T cells.

In regard to this clonotype: Its matching antigen is unknown.

Researchers built TCR beta cDNA using 5'RACE template switching with UMIs. For each CDR3 protein, TCRdb gives one entry from its re-call of the 5' RACE reads, without DNA. The listing records some 440,000 distinct CDR3 sequences. The sequenced material came from blood T cells: a sorted CD56 or NKG2C T cell subset, CD4+ or CD8+ T cells, or bulk PBMC T cells (not recorded which). The chain recombines TRBV5-5 with TRBJ2-2; TCRdb names TRBD1, which stays unverified in the absence of DNA. The TCR originated in a woman between 45 and 65 years old in good health. The CDR3 spells CASSLVARTDSSGELFF.